This T cell receptor (beta chain) is drawn from a study of regulatory T cells in long-lasting Graves disease. Study conclusions and caveats: Whereas nearly 1,000 public clonotypes were shared by new patients, persistent patients shared more, at some 2,500.

Building the TCR beta libraries relied on iRepertoire HTBI primers, and CDR3 regions underwent Arm-PCR. TCRdb reprocessed the multiplex PCR reads with MiXCR, giving one entry per CDR3 protein. This table holds 530,000 or so distinct CDR3 sequences, roughly 14% found once. From germline, CDR1 is DFQATT and CDR2 SNEGSKA (reference sequence). Trimming at V came to 5 bases and at J to 3 bases, leaving 4 bases not matched to a gene. CDR3 size: 13 residues. This clonotype occurred a few times. Its matching antigen is unknown. This sample's time point: newly diagnosed GD, antithyroid drugs for less than 3 months. With RNA extracted from PBMCs as input, the TCR library was made. Graves' disease diagnosis followed American Thyroid Association guidelines. The sample also formed part of further work on T cells in Graves' hyperthyroidism and ophthalmopathy. From that report: An initial round of RT-PCR targeting the TCR CDR3 relied on the HTBI primer set.

The chain has TRBV20-1 and TRBJ1-5; 7 bases are a match to TRBD1. This sample comprised peripheral blood mononuclear cells (PBMCs), obtained at new diagnosis, from a patient treated with antithyroid drugs. This receptor was taken from a man aged 30-40 years with Graves disease. CDR3 residues: CSARQGTNQPQHF. Here the CDR3 DNA reads TGCAGTGCTCGACAGGGAACCAATCAGCCCCAGCATTTT.